A selection of T cell receptor beta chains follows, all from one sample in a study of blood T cells in healthy people across ages. Using its own MiXCR run on the 5' RACE reads, TCRdb lists one record per CDR3 protein. The sample consists of hundreds of thousands of distinct CDR3 sequences, roughly 21% of them appearing once. The sample taken for sequencing was blood. The source is a man between 65 and 80 years old in good health. CDR3s include the opening cysteine and the closing phenylalanine or tryptophan. D genes are given only for firm matches. Clone size is not always given. Where it is, it says once, few, many or a class for expanded clones.

v_gene	d_gene	j_gene	abundance	CDR3aa	CDR3nt
TRBV29-1	-	TRBJ2-3	-	CSATLNTQYF	TGCAGCGCTACCTTGAATACGCAGTATTTT
TRBV24-1	-	TRBJ1-5	-	CATSDSLYQPQHF	TGTGCCACCAGTGATTCCCTCTATCAGCCCCAGCATTTT
TRBV5-1	-	TRBJ2-5	-	CASSLDPGNRQETQYF	TGCGCCAGCAGCTTGGATCCAGGGAACAGACAAGAGACCCAGTACTTC
TRBV27	TRBD2	TRBJ2-5	-	CASSIRTSGGYQETQYF	TGTGCCAGCAGTATCAGGACTAGCGGAGGTTACCAAGAGACCCAGTACTTC
TRBV6-2/TRBV6-3	TRBD1	TRBJ2-7	few	CASVTGEPYEQYF	TGTGCCAGCGTCACAGGGGAACCCTACGAGCAGTACTTC
TRBV12-3/TRBV12-4	-	TRBJ1-4	few	CASSSVGYGTNEKLFF	TGTGCCAGCAGTTCAGTGGGGTATGGGACTAATGAAAAACTGTTTTTT
TRBV11-2	-	TRBJ1-1	-	CASSRIRENTEAFF	TGTGCCAGCAGCCGAATCCGGGAGAACACTGAAGCTTTCTTT
TRBV20-1	TRBD1	TRBJ2-7	-	CSARPGTGTYEQYF	TGCAGTGCTAGACCCGGGACAGGTACCTACGAGCAGTACTTC
TRBV27	-	TRBJ2-3	-	CASSFQGRDTQYF	TGTGCCAGCAGTTTCCAGGGCCGAGATACGCAGTATTTT
TRBV5-1	-	TRBJ2-6	few	CASSTQGLSGANVLTF	TGCGCCAGCAGCACTCAGGGTCTCTCTGGGGCCAACGTCCTGACTTTC
TRBV6-1	TRBD2	TRBJ2-1	once	CASSDTSGRPNNEQFF	TGTGCCAGCAGTGACACTAGCGGAAGACCTAACAATGAGCAGTTCTTC
TRBV11-2	-	TRBJ2-6	few	CASSLGFGSSGANVLTF	TGTGCCAGCAGCTTAGGATTTGGTAGCTCTGGGGCCAACGTCCTGACTTTC
TRBV29-1	-	TRBJ1-3	-	CSVDGTDSGNTIYF	TGCAGCGTTGACGGGACGGACTCTGGAAACACCATATATTTT
TRBV2	-	TRBJ2-3	few	CASSVGKQPSTDTQYF	TGTGCCAGCAGTGTGGGTAAACAACCTAGCACAGATACGCAGTATTTT
TRBV29-1	-	TRBJ1-4	-	CSVTANEKLFF	TGCAGCGTGACAGCAAATGAAAAACTGTTTTTT
TRBV7-6	-	TRBJ2-5	-	CASSLAPQGGQETQYF	TGTGCCAGCAGCTTAGCCCCCCAAGGGGGACAAGAGACCCAGTACTTC
TRBV20-1	TRBD1	TRBJ2-7	-	CSARATGFNEQYF	TGCAGTGCTAGAGCGACAGGGTTCAACGAGCAGTACTTC
TRBV20-1	TRBD2	TRBJ2-1	-	CSARVGGAGEADNEQFF	TGCAGTGCTAGAGTTGGAGGAGCGGGAGAAGCGGACAATGAGCAGTTCTTC
TRBV11-2	-	TRBJ1-1	-	CASSLGGGRTEAFF	TGTGCCAGCAGCTTGGGGGGCGGGCGCACTGAAGCTTTCTTT
TRBV3-1	TRBD2	TRBJ2-2	few	CASTGRGTNTGELFF	TGTGCCAGCACAGGGCGGGGGACCAACACCGGGGAGCTGTTTTTT
TRBV4-1	-	TRBJ1-1	few	CASSQGQWGDTEAFF	TGCGCCAGCAGCCAAGGCCAATGGGGGGATACTGAAGCTTTCTTT
TRBV20-1	TRBD2	TRBJ2-1	-	CSATVRSGSKAEQFF	TGCAGTGCTACAGTTAGGAGCGGGAGTAAGGCTGAGCAGTTCTTC
TRBV28	-	TRBJ2-7	many	CASRGTGTYEQYF	TGTGCCAGCAGAGGCACAGGAACCTACGAGCAGTACTTC
TRBV9	-	TRBJ2-1	-	CASSTRPETGEQFF	TGTGCCAGCAGCACCCGACCTGAAACGGGTGAGCAGTTCTTC
TRBV6-4	-	TRBJ2-3	-	CASAREEAADTQYF	TGTGCCAGCGCGCGGGAAGAGGCGGCAGATACGCAGTATTTT
TRBV28	TRBD2	TRBJ2-2	few	CASSFPLAGGTGELFF	TGTGCCAGCAGTTTCCCGCTAGCGGGAGGCACCGGGGAGCTGTTTTTT
TRBV7-9	-	TRBJ1-1	-	CASSFPGFEAFF	TGTGCCAGCAGCTTTCCGGGGTTTGAAGCTTTCTTT
TRBV12-3/TRBV12-4	TRBD2	TRBJ2-1	few	CASSPTSGRWDNEQFF	TGTGCCAGCAGCCCTACTAGCGGGAGGTGGGACAATGAGCAGTTCTTC
TRBV4-1	-	TRBJ1-5	-	CASSQDPVRAHQPQHF	TGCGCCAGCAGCCAAGATCCCGTCAGGGCCCATCAGCCCCAGCATTTT
TRBV29-1	-	TRBJ2-1	few	CSVARDSSYNEQFF	TGCAGCGTAGCCCGGGACTCTTCCTACAATGAGCAGTTCTTC
TRBV2	TRBD1	TRBJ1-1	-	CASRVDRGGGTEAFF	TGTGCCAGCAGAGTAGACAGGGGAGGGGGCACTGAAGCTTTCTTT
TRBV7-2	TRBD1	TRBJ2-7	many	CASSFRGSNEQYF	TGTGCCAGCAGCTTCAGGGGGAGTAACGAGCAGTACTTC
TRBV6-1	-	TRBJ2-5	few	CASRREPKETQYF	TGTGCCAGCAGGAGGGAACCGAAAGAGACCCAGTACTTC
TRBV20-1	-	TRBJ1-4	-	CSAPGLGGEKLFF	TGCAGTGCCCCGGGGCTGGGCGGTGAAAAACTGTTTTTT
TRBV7-8	-	TRBJ2-5	-	CASSLAGFLGTQYF	TGTGCCAGCAGCTTAGCTGGCTTTCTGGGGACCCAGTACTTC
TRBV27	-	TRBJ2-1	-	CASKMRQGYNEQFF	TGTGCCAGCAAAATGAGGCAGGGTTACAATGAGCAGTTCTTC
TRBV20-1	-	TRBJ2-1	-	CSAPRGNEQFF	TGCAGTGCCCCTCGAGGGAATGAGCAGTTCTTC
TRBV7-9	-	TRBJ2-5	-	CASSLHWRTDKETQYF	TGTGCCAGCAGCTTACATTGGCGGACAGATAAAGAGACCCAGTACTTC
TRBV12-3/TRBV12-4	-	TRBJ2-1	few	CASSFAPGLQDEQFF	TGTGCCAGCAGTTTCGCTCCGGGCCTGCAGGATGAGCAGTTCTTC
TRBV3-1	-	TRBJ1-6	-	CASSQVFRERSPLHF	TGTGCCAGCAGCCAAGTTTTCAGGGAGAGGTCACCCCTCCACTTT
TRBV7-8	-	TRBJ1-4	many	CASSLAAGAKWANEKLFF	TGTGCCAGCAGCTTAGCGGCGGGAGCGAAATGGGCTAATGAAAAACTGTTTTTT
TRBV4-1	-	TRBJ1-1	few	CASNQFPTLLDTEAFF	TGCGCCAGCAACCAATTCCCTACCCTTTTGGACACTGAAGCTTTCTTT
TRBV10-3	-	TRBJ1-1	-	CAISGGPGGATEAFF	TGTGCCATCAGTGGGGGACCCGGGGGCGCGACTGAAGCTTTCTTT
TRBV7-6	-	TRBJ2-1	few	CASSIGGRGEQFF	TGTGCCAGCAGTATAGGTGGGAGAGGTGAGCAGTTCTTC